This is a list of T cell receptor beta chains from one sample in a study of Graves' ophthalmopathy and Graves' hyperthyroidism. TCRdb fed the multiplex PCR reads into MiXCR, producing one record per CDR3 protein. The top ten clones hold about 1.4% of a sample with some 390,000 distinct CDR3 sequences, around 18% of them seen once. The source material was peripheral blood. Receptors originate from a woman younger than 35 with Graves' ophthalmopathy. Each CDR3 is given with its conserved first and last residue. A D gene is named only where the DNA matches it firmly. A clone size is listed for some rows: how often the clone was seen (once, few, many), or a class if it is expanded.

cdr3_aa | cdr3_nt | j_call | clone_size | v_call | d_call
CATSDVGSTGELFF | TGTGCCACCAGTGATGTAGGGTCCACCGGGGAGCTGTTTTTT | TRBJ2-2 | many | TRBV24-1 | -
CASSYGIRANSPLHF | TGTGCCAGCAGCTACGGGATCCGAGCTAATTCACCCCTCCACTTT | TRBJ1-6 | - | TRBV6-2/TRBV6-3 | -
CASSTHLRDRGSIQYF | TGTGCCAGCAGTACCCACCTCCGGGACAGGGGAAGCATTCAGTACTTC | TRBJ2-4 | many | TRBV27 | TRBD1
CASSLGGQGINQPQHF | TGTGCCAGCAGTCTAGGGGGACAGGGGATCAATCAGCCCCAGCATTTT | TRBJ1-5 | many | TRBV27 | TRBD1
CASSLRVSGTEAFF | TGTGCCAGCAGCTTGAGGGTGTCGGGCACTGAAGCTTTCTTT | TRBJ1-1 | many | TRBV5-5 | -
CASSQERDNEQYF | TGTGCCAGCAGCCAAGAAAGGGATAACGAGCAGTACTTC | TRBJ2-7 | few | TRBV3-1 | -
CASSLTGMLITYEQYF | TGTGCCAGTAGTCTGACCGGGATGCTAATTACCTACGAGCAGTACTTC | TRBJ2-7 | - | TRBV19 | -
CASSIPGGIYEQYF | TGTGCCAGTAGTATTCCAGGGGGTATATACGAGCAGTACTTC | TRBJ2-7 | many | TRBV19 | TRBD1
CASSSVASGRGETQYF | TGTGCCAGCAGTTCAGTGGCTAGCGGGAGGGGAGAGACCCAGTACTTC | TRBJ2-5 | - | TRBV27 | TRBD2
CSAHLRFQETQYF | TGCAGTGCTCATCTACGCTTCCAAGAGACCCAGTACTTC | TRBJ2-5 | many | TRBV20-1 | -
CASSQVGGWHYGYTF | TGCGCCAGCAGCCAGGTGGGGGGTTGGCACTATGGCTACACCTTC | TRBJ1-2 | many | TRBV4-3 | -
CAWGSLGGRAGTEAFF | TGTGCCTGGGGATCATTGGGTGGCAGGGCGGGAACTGAAGCTTTCTTT | TRBJ1-1 | many | TRBV30 | -
CSARDLLYGRLNTEAFF | TGCAGTGCTAGAGATCTATTGTACGGCCGCCTGAACACTGAAGCTTTCTTT | TRBJ1-1 | many | TRBV20-1 | -
CASQGSSYEQYF | TGCGCCAGCCAGGGTTCATCCTACGAGCAGTACTTC | TRBJ2-7 | many | TRBV5-1 | -
CASSDGGQAFF | TGTGCCAGCTCGGACGGAGGTCAAGCTTTCTTT | TRBJ1-1 | many | TRBV6-2/TRBV6-3 | -
CASSPSPLGETQYF | TGCGCCAGCAGCCCCAGCCCCCTCGGAGAGACCCAGTACTTC | TRBJ2-5 | many | TRBV5-1 | -
CASRHFQETQYF | TGTGCCAGCCGTCATTTTCAAGAGACCCAGTACTTC | TRBJ2-5 | many | TRBV18 | -
CASRGTVLAGGRQETQYF | TGTGCCAGCAGGGGCACGGTCTTAGCGGGGGGTCGCCAAGAGACCCAGTACTTC | TRBJ2-5 | many | TRBV6-4 | TRBD2
CAWSDRGNTIYF | TGTGCCTGGAGCGACAGGGGAAACACCATATATTTT | TRBJ1-3 | many | TRBV30 | -
CASSITVETPLHF | TGTGCCAGCAGTATCACAGTCGAGACACCCCTCCACTTT | TRBJ1-6 | many | TRBV12-3/TRBV12-4 | -
CASRKRQGASVHTEAFF | TGTGCCAGCAGAAAAAGACAGGGGGCTTCCGTCCACACTGAAGCTTTCTTT | TRBJ1-1 | many | TRBV6-2/TRBV6-3 | TRBD1
CASSPTGSMNTEAFF | TGTGCCAGCAGCCCAACAGGGTCGATGAACACTGAAGCTTTCTTT | TRBJ1-1 | many | TRBV9 | -
CASTYDSSGNTIYF | TGTGCCAGCACGTATGACAGCTCTGGAAACACCATATATTTT | TRBJ1-3 | many | TRBV6-5 | -
CASSLGQEETQYF | TGCGCCAGCAGCTTGGGACAGGAAGAGACCCAGTACTTC | TRBJ2-5 | many | TRBV5-1 | -
CASSESRAASGNTIYF | TGTGCCAGCAGTGAATCCCGGGCAGCCTCTGGAAACACCATATATTTT | TRBJ1-3 | many | TRBV25-1 | -
CAWSGQMNTEAFF | TGTGCCTGGAGTGGTCAGATGAACACTGAAGCTTTCTTT | TRBJ1-1 | many | TRBV30 | -
CASRLAGGLAKNIQYF | TGTGCCAGCCGACTAGCGGGGGGTCTAGCCAAAAACATTCAGTACTTC | TRBJ2-4 | many | TRBV6-6 | TRBD2
CAGGGLKETQYF | TGTGCCGGAGGAGGGCTAAAAGAGACCCAGTACTTC | TRBJ2-5 | many | TRBV30 | -
CASSFPGLAGVQTGELFF | TGTGCCAGCAGTTTCCCGGGACTAGCGGGAGTACAGACCGGGGAGCTGTTTTTT | TRBJ2-2 | many | TRBV28 | TRBD2
CASSTTGGVGYTF | TGTGCCAGTAGCACAACAGGGGGCGTCGGCTACACCTTC | TRBJ1-2 | - | TRBV19 | TRBD1
CASSYWGPETQYF | TGTGCCAGCAGTTACTGGGGCCCCGAGACCCAGTACTTC | TRBJ2-5 | many | TRBV6-7 | -
CASSQGFWLSQETQYF | TGCGCCAGCAGCCAAGGATTCTGGTTATCCCAAGAGACCCAGTACTTC | TRBJ2-5 | many | TRBV4-1 | -
CASSIVGGELFF | TGTGCCAGTAGTATAGTGGGGGGGGAGCTGTTTTTT | TRBJ2-2 | many | TRBV19 | -
CASSYSTGAGYGYTF | TGTGCCAGCAGTTACTCTACAGGGGCAGGGTATGGCTACACCTTC | TRBJ1-2 | - | TRBV6-5 | TRBD1
CASSAGAAGVEPQHF | TGCGCCAGCAGCGCGGGGGCGGCAGGGGTAGAGCCCCAGCATTTT | TRBJ1-5 | many | TRBV5-1 | -
CASSLTGRVAGQETQYF | TGTGCCAGCAGCTTAACGGGGCGGGTGGCTGGACAAGAGACCCAGTACTTC | TRBJ2-5 | many | TRBV7-2 | -
CASTLAGGGNQPQHF | TGTGCCAGCACCTTAGCGGGGGGTGGCAATCAGCCCCAGCATTTT | TRBJ1-5 | many | TRBV6-2/TRBV6-3 | -
CATSDPRQGENTGELFF | TGTGCCACCAGTGATCCCAGACAGGGGGAGAACACCGGGGAGCTGTTTTTT | TRBJ2-2 | many | TRBV24-1 | TRBD1
CASSPPRGPRNTIYF | TGTGCCAGCAGCCCCCCGAGGGGTCCAAGAAACACCATATATTTT | TRBJ1-3 | many | TRBV11-2 | -
CASSPARDTEAFF | TGTGCCAGCAGCCCCGCCAGGGACACTGAAGCTTTCTTT | TRBJ1-1 | many | TRBV7-8 | -
CASSWGDGAKNIQYF | TGCGCCAGCAGCTGGGGGGACGGAGCCAAAAACATTCAGTACTTC | TRBJ2-4 | - | TRBV28 | -
CASSSGSLYEQYF | TGCGCCAGCAGCTCCGGGTCCCTATACGAGCAGTACTTC | TRBJ2-7 | once | TRBV5-1 | -
CSASRNTDRGNQPQHF | TGCAGTGCCAGCCGAAATACTGACAGGGGCAATCAGCCCCAGCATTTT | TRBJ1-5 | many | TRBV20-1 | TRBD1
CASSYSTGETQYF | TGTGCCAGCAGTTATTCGACAGGGGAGACCCAGTACTTC | TRBJ2-5 | many | TRBV6-5 | TRBD1
CASSLSQGHTYEQYF | TGTGCCAGCAGCTTATCACAGGGACACACCTACGAGCAGTACTTC | TRBJ2-7 | - | TRBV11-2 | -
CAISGTGGSYEQYF | TGTGCCATCAGTGGGACAGGGGGATCCTACGAGCAGTACTTC | TRBJ2-7 | many | TRBV10-3 | TRBD1
CASNHGHYSNQPQHF | TGTGCCAGTAATCACGGGCATTATAGCAATCAGCCCCAGCATTTT | TRBJ1-5 | many | TRBV19 | -
CASSLFTGLDQPQHF | TGTGCCAGCAGCTTATTTACAGGGCTCGATCAGCCCCAGCATTTT | TRBJ1-5 | many | TRBV7-2 | -
CASSLLVGNTEAFF | TGTGCCAGCAGCTTGTTGGTGGGGAACACTGAAGCTTTCTTT | TRBJ1-1 | many | TRBV7-9 | -
CASEKRTGVGETQYF | TGTGCCTCGGAGAAGAGGACAGGGGTGGGAGAGACCCAGTACTTC | TRBJ2-5 | many | TRBV5-6 | TRBD1
CASIPSWGGVNNEAFF | TGTGCCAGCATCCCTAGCTGGGGAGGCGTGAACAATGAAGCTTTCTTT | TRBJ1-1 | few | TRBV6-2/TRBV6-3 | -